This T cell receptor (beta chain) stems from a study of T cell changes during pregnancy in multiple sclerosis (dated by TCRdb to 2018 to 2020). Some background on the complete study: Changes in the T cell repertoire over the course of pregnancy were examined in this study in women with multiple sclerosis.

Details on this clone: Its target antigen remains unknown. Base qualities are not recorded, but no much larger clone differs from it by a single base.

Libraries were built with the immunoSEQ multiplex PCR assay. TCRdb limited this immuneACCESS table to in-frame rearrangements with V and J called. A share of clones is missing; checked studies link under half to unresolved V genes, and the rest is unexplained. The sample table holds nearly 20,000 clones, of which 75% to 90% were seen once. 5.8% of the sample belongs to the ten largest clones. The germline V gene supplies CDR1 MNHEY and CDR2 SVGAGI. Measured from the cysteine to the phenylalanine, the CDR3 is 16 residues long. The only DNA kept is the CDR3, 48 bases in frame from the first base. Trimming takes 2 bases from V and 4 bases from J, and the germline ends sit 16 bases apart.

Recombination joined TRBV6-5 with TRBJ2-3, with a tentative D gene TRBD1 over 6 matching bases. Sequencing used CD8+ T cells from peripheral blood mononuclear cells, obtained in the third trimester of pregnancy. The clonotype comes from a female donor in good health, enrolled as a control in a pregnancy study. In nucleotide form, the sequence is TGTGCCAGCAGTTACAATCAGGGGAATATCGCAGATACGCAGTATTTT. This sequence encodes CASSYNQGNIADTQYF.